This T cell receptor beta chain derives from a study of blood T cell repertoires in COVID-19. About the research overall: From the United States, Italy and Spain came samples of acute and convalescent COVID-19. The cDNA or gDNA used as material had been derived from T cells, B-cell-depleted T cells, or PBMCs.

In the authors' methods: Amplification from reference gene primers served as the basis for estimated nucleated cell counts. The method was immunoSEQ multiplex PCR; TCRdb's version includes in-frame clones alone and lacks a portion of them. V and J calls and clone size are as listed in that table; D and trimming were resolved from the DNA. There are fewer than 200,000 clones in the sample; about 79% occur only once, and approximately 26% lies in the top ten. Germline lookup yields CDR1 SEHNR and CDR2 FQNEAQ (reference sequence). V was clipped by 1 base and J by 6 bases, with 10 bases between them. This CDR3 is built from 13 residues.

The sequenced sample was peripheral blood. The source is a woman in her seventies with acute or convalescent COVID-19. The rearrangement uses TRBV7-9 and TRBJ2-7; tentatively, D is TRBD2 (5 bases). DNA for the CDR3: TGTGCCAGCAGCTTAGTTGCGGGTCGCGAGCAGTACTTC. Translated: CASSLVAGREQYF.